This T cell receptor (beta chain) is from a study of T cell repertoires in cytomegalovirus infection. Background on the study: Indicated by public TCR beta signatures were CMV infection and matching HLA type.

V was cut by 6 bases and J by 3 bases, with 17 bases left in between. CDR3 length: 14 residues. Germline CDR1 SQVTM, CDR2 ANQGSEA. Findings and limits, study-wide: Individuals carrying CMV plus the relevant HLA were identified by cumulative frequency of public TCR beta families.

The table lists this clonotype with many counts. Its antigen is undetermined. TCRdb analysed the reads with MiXCR anew, one entry per CDR3 protein. The profile shows some 220,000 distinct CDR3 sequences, about 12% of them singletons. Material: PBMCs. This receptor was obtained from a human donor in good health (CMV status not recorded). Some clones in this sample may be carry-over from other donors' samples. The chain has TRBV29-1 and TRBJ1-1; D is uncertain. The CDR3 spells CSVNVQRSYTEAFF. As DNA, the CDR3 is TGCAGCGTAAACGTCCAGCGCAGCTACACTGAAGCTTTCTTT. The full variable domain, rest sourced from reference TRBV29-1 and TRBJ1-1, is SAVISQKPSRDICQRGTSLTIQCQVDSQVTMMFWYRQQPGQSLTLIATANQGSEATYESGFVIDKFPISRPNLTFSTLTVSNMSPEDSSIYLCSVNVQRSYTEAFFGQGTRLTVV.